This T cell receptor beta chain was recovered during a study of T cell responses to AZD1222 COVID-19 vaccine. Findings and limits, study-wide: Seropositivity was recorded at baseline in only five to seven AZD1222 recipients. Regions 160-218 and 743-854 held dominance among vaccine-associated CD4 TCRs, which spanned spike. Without day 14 samples, only post-peak T cell repertoires were studied.

For this clone: Its matching antigen is unknown.

Assay: immunoSEQ multiplex PCR; the TCRdb copy retains only in-frame clones and omits some. Altogether about 110,000 clones are present, around 89% being singletons, with the ten largest covering about 2.5%. Germline V gene lookup returns CDR1 MDHEN and CDR2 SYDVKM. The germline V and J ends were trimmed by 1 base and 3 bases, with 1 base remaining between them. CDR3 length equals 12 residues. This chain joins TRBV28 and TRBJ2-1, with no clear D. This specimen was peripheral blood, taken on day 0 of AZD1222 vaccination. This receptor was taken from an adult in good health. The CDR3 loop reads CASSLFYNEQFF. The CDR3, as DNA: TGTGCCAGCAGTTTATTCTACAATGAGCAGTTCTTC.